The clone carrying this T cell receptor beta chain was seen only a few times. The antigen is not known. Trimming removed 2 bases from V and 1 base from J, with 16 bases in between. Per germline, CDR1 SEHNR and CDR2 FQNEAQ (reference sequence). This CDR3 contains 17 residues. The data are from a study of response to subunit inactivated influenza vaccine. Notes on the study in general: A suggestion made by the authors is that each seasonal influenza vaccination recruits few new T cells.

One entry per CDR3 protein, called by TCRdb with MiXCR from the RT-PCR reads. The sample carries under 200,000 distinct CDR3 sequences, 12% recorded once. These sequences were also reported in another study, on T cells expressing NK-cell markers. That paper notes: The authors generated TCR beta cDNA through 5'RACE template switching with UMIs. Investigators obtained TCR beta repertoires from sorted CD3+CD56+NKG2C+, CD3+CD56+NKG2C- and CD3+CD56-NKG2C+ T cells. Of the CD8+ T cells in roughly 6 donors, roughly 1.0-7.5% belonged to dominant NKG2C+ clonotypes. The study found these clonotypes also leading the CD3+CD56-NKG2C+ fraction in several donors.

Sample: CD8+ T cells sorted from PBMCs, taken 11 to 12 days after vaccination. The gene calls are TRBV7-9 and TRBJ2-3, with D perhaps being TRBD1 or TRBD2 (5 bases each). This clonotype was obtained from a man aged 50 to 60 who received an inactivated influenza vaccine. The CDR3: CASSLLGADSRTDTQYF. The CDR3 DNA reads TGTGCCAGCAGCTTATTAGGGGCGGACTCACGCACAGATACGCAGTATTTT.